Listed here is a single T cell receptor (beta chain). This sample stems from a study of T cells in tuberculosis. Study-wide background: In South Africa, adults with active tuberculosis were compared with IGRA-negative and latently infected IGRA-positive adolescents.

Germline V gene lookup returns CDR1 SGHTS and CDR2 YDEGEE. This CDR3 has 16 residues. The V segment lost 0 bases and the J segment 4 bases; nucleotides outside the gene matches: 8. Method: immunoSEQ multiplex PCR; TCRdb's copy keeps in-frame clones and lacks some. The table records about 20,000 clones, more than 80% of them present only once. Sequenced input: PBMCs. The rearrangement uses TRBV5-8 and TRBJ2-5; 8 positions match TRBD2. This clonotype was sampled from a donor between 10 and 35 years old with latent tuberculosis or without tuberculosis infection. The CDR3 spells CASSLGGPAGVETQYF. The CDR3 DNA sequence: TGTGCCAGCAGCTTGGGAGGGCCAGCGGGGGTAGAGACCCAGTACTTC.